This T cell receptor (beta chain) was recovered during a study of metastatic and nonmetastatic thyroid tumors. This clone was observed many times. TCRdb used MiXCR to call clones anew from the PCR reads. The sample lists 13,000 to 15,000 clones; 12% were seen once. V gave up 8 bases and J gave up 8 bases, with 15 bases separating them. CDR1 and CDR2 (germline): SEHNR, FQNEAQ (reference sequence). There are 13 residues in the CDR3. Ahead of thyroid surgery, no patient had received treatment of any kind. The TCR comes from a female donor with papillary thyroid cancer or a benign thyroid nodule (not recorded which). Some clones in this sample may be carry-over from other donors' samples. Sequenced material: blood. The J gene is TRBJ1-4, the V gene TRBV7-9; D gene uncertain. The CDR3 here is CASSRRAEEKLFF. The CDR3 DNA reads TGTGCCAGCTCTCGAAGGGCCGAAGAAAAACTGTTTTTT.